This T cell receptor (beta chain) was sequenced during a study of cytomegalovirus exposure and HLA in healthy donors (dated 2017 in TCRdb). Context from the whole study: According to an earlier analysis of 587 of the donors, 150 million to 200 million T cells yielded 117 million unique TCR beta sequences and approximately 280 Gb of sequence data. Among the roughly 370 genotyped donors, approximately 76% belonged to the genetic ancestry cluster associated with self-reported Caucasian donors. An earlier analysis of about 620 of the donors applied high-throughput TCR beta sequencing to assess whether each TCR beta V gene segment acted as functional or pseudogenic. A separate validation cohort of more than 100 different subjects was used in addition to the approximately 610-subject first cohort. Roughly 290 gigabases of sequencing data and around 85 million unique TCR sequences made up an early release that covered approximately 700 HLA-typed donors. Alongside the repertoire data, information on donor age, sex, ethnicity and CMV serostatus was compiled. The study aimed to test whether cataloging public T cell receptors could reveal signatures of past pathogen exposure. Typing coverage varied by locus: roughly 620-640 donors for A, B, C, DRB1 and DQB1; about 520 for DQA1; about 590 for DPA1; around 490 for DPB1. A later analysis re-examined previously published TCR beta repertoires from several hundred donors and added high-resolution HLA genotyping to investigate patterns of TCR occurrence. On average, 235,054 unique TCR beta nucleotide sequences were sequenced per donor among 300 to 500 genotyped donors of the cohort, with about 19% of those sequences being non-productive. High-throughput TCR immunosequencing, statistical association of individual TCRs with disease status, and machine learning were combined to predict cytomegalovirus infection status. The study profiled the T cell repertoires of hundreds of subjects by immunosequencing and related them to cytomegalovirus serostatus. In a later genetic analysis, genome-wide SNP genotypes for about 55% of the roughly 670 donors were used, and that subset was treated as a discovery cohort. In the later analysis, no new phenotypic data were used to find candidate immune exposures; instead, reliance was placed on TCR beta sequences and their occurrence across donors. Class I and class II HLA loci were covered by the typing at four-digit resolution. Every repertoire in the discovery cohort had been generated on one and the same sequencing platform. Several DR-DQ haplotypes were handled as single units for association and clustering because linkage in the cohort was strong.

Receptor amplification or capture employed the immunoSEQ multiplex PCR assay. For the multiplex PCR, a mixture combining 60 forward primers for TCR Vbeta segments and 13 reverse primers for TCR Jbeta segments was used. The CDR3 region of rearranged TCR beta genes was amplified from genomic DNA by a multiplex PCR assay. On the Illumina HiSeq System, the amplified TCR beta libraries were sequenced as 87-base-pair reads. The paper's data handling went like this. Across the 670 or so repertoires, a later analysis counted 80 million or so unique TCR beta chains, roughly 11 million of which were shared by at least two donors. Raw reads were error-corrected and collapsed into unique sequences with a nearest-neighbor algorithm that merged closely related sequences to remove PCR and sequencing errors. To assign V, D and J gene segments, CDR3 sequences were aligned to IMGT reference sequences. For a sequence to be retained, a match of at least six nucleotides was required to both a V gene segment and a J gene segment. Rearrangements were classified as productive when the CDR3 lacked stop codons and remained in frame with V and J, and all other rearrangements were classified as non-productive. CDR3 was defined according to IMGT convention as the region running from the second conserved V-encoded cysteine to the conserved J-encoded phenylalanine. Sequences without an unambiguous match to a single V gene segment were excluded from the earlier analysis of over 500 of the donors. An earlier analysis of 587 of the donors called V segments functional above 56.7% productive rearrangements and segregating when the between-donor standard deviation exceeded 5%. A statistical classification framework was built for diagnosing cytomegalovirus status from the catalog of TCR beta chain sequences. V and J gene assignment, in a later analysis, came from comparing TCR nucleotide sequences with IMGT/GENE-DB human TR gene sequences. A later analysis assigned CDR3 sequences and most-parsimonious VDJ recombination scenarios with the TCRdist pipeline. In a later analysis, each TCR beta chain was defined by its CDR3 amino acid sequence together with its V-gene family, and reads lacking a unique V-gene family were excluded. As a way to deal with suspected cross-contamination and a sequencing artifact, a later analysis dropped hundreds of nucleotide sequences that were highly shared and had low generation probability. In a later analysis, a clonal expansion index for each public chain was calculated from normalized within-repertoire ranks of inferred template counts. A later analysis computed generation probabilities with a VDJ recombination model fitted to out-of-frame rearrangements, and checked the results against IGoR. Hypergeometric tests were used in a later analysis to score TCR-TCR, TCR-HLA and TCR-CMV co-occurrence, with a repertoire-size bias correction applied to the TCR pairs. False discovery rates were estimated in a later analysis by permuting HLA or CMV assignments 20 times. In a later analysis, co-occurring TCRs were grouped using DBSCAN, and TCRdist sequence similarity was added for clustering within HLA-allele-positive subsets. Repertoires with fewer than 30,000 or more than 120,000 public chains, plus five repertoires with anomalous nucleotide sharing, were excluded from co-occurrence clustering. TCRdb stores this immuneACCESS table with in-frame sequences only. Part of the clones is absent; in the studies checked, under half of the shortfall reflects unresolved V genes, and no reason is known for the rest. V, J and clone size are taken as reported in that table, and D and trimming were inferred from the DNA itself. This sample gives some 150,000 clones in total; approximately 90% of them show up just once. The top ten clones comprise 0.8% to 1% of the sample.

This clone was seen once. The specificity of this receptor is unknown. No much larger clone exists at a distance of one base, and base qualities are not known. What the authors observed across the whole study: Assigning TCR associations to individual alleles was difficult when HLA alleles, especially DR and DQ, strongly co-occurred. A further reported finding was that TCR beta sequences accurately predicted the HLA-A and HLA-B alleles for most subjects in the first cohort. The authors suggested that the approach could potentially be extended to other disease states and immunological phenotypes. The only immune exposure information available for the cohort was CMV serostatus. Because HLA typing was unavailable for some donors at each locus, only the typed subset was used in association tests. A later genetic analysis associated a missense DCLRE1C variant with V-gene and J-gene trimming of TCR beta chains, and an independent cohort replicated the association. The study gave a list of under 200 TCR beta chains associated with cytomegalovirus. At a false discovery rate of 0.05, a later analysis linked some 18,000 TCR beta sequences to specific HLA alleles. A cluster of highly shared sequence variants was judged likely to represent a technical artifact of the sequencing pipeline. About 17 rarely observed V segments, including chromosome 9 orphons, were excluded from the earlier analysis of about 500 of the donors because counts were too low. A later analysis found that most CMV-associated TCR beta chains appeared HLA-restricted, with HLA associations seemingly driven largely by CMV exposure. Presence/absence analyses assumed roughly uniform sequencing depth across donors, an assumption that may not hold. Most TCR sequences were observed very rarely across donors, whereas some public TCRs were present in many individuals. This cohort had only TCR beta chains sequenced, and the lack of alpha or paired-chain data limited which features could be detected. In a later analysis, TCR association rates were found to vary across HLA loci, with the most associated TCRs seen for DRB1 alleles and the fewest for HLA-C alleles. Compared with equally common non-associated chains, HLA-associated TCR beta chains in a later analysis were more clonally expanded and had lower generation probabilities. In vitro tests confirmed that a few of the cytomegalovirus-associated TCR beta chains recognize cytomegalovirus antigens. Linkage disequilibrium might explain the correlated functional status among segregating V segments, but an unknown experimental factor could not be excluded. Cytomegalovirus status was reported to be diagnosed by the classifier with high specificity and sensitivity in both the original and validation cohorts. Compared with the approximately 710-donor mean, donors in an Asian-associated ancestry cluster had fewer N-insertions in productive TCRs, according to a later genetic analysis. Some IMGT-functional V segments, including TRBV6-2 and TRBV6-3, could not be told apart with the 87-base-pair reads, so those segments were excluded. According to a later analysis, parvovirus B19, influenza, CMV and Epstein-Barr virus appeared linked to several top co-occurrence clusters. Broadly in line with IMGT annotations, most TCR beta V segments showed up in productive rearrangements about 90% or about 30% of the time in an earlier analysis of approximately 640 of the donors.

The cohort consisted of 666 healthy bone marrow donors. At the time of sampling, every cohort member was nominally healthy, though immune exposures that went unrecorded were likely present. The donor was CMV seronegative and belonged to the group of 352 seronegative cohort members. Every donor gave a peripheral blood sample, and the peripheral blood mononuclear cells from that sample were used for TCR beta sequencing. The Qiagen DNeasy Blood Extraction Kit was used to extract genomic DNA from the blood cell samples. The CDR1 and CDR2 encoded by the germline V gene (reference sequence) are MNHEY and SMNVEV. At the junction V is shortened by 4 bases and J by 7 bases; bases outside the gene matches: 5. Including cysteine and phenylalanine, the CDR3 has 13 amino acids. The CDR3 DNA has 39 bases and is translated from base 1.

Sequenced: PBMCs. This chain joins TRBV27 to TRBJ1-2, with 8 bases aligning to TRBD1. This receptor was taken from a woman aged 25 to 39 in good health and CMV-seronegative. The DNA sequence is TGTGCCAGCAGTTCGACAGGGGTTCTTGGCTACACCTTC. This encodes CASSSTGVLGYTF.